Here is one T cell receptor beta chain with its context. An end of the junction does not agree with germline; a read error may underlie this. In germline, CDR1 is MNHEY, CDR2 SVGEGT. The CDR3 length is 13 residues. This sample stems from a study of T cells in Graves' hyperthyroidism and ophthalmopathy. TCR beta CDR3 regions were amplified from RNA. When the TCR CDR3 underwent first-round RT-PCR, the HTBI primer set was used. TCRdb redid the calling of the multiplex PCR reads with MiXCR, one entry per CDR3 protein. The sample includes approximately 410,000 distinct CDR3 sequences, roughly 14% of them seen just once. Patients were excluded for uncontrolled infection, other autoimmune disease, pregnancy or lactation.

Sequencing used blood. This TCR derives from a man in his late teens or twenties with Graves' ophthalmopathy. The rearrangement joins TRBV6-2 or TRBV6-3 to TRBJ1-1, with D hard to call. CDR3 residues: CASRRAVNTEAFF. The CDR3 DNA is TGTGCCAGCAGGCGGGCAGTGAACACTGAAGCTTTCTTC.